A single sample is the source of the 18 T cell receptor beta chains below, sequenced in a study of cytotoxic CD8 clonotypes in ibrutinib-treated CLL. Clones were read by immunoSEQ multiplex PCR, and TCRdb kept only the in-frame ones, dropping some. The repertoire includes some 300,000 clones, around four fifths of them detected once, and roughly 6.3% sits in the top ten. This specimen consisted of PBMCs, obtained before ibrutinib treatment. Receptors were obtained from a human donor with chronic lymphocytic leukemia.

The rearrangement joins TRBV27 to TRBJ2-7; 7 bases line up with TRBD2. V gave up 5 bases and J gave up 0 bases; unmatched junction bases: 4. The CDR3 covers 14 residues. Germline CDR1 and CDR2: MNHEY and SMNVEV (reference sequence). The CDR3 sequence is CASSPRDYSYEQYF. As DNA, the CDR3 is TGTGCCAGCAGTCCCCGGGACTACTCCTACGAGCAGTACTTC.

CDR3 sequence: CAIGLEGETQYF. DNA for the CDR3: TGTGCCATTGGACTGGAAGGGGAGACCCAGTACTTC. The chain couples TRBV10-3 to TRBJ2-5; D might be TRBD2 (5 bases). Per the germline V gene, CDR1 is ENHRY and CDR2 is SYGVKD. Trimming pared 9 bases from V and 5 bases from J, leaving 13 bases between. This CDR3 is built from 12 residues.

In its sample, this clone was seen once. The chain couples TRBV6-6 to TRBJ1-2, with D unclear. Germline CDR1 reads MNHNY; CDR2 reads SVGAGI (reference sequence). CDR3 length: 10 amino acids. Trimming took off 8 bases at V and 5 bases at J, with 6 bases between the two ends. The CDR3 reads CASGEYGYTF. CDR3 sequence (DNA): TGTGCCAGCGGGGAGTATGGCTACACCTTC.

The chain uses TRBV21-1 and TRBJ2-7; the table calls TRBD2, which could not be checked here. TRBV21-1 counts as a pseudogene. The CDR3 extends over 17 amino acids. The CDR3 sequence: CASKRGGTSGRAWEQYF. The CDR3 DNA follows: TGTGCCAGCAAAAGAGGGGGGACTAGCGGGAGGGCATGGGAGCAGTACTTC.

A remark on this clone: The junction does not match germline at one end; this may be a read error. The chain has TRBV7-7 and TRBJ2-1, with 8 bases that match TRBD1. Germline values: CDR1 SSHAT, CDR2 FNYEAQ (reference sequence). The CDR3 totals 16 residues. CDR3 residues: CASSLTGGVSYNEQFF. CDR3 nucleotide sequence: TGTGCTAGCAGCCTAACAGGGGGTGTCTCCTACAATGAGCAGTTCTTC.

The chain uses TRBV29-1 and TRBJ2-3; the D call may be TRBD1 or TRBD2 (5 bases each). Per the germline V gene, CDR1 is SQVTM and CDR2 is ANQGSEA. This CDR3 has 13 residues. Trimming took 5 bases from V and 2 from J, leaving 11 bases between them. The CDR3 sequence: CSVSGRLTDTQYF. In DNA form, the CDR3 reads TGCAGCGTTTCGGGACGGCTCACAGATACGCAGTATTTT.

This rearrangement joins TRBV15 to TRBJ2-1; perhaps TRBD2 as D (6 bases). V lost 5 bases and J 4 bases, leaving 15 bases between the germline ends. CDR1 LNHNV and CDR2 YYDKDF come from the germline V gene (reference sequence). CDR3 length equals 15 residues. For the CDR3, the DNA is TGTGCCACCAGCTACGAGGAGGGCGGGTACAATGAGCAGTTCTTC. Translation: CATSYEEGGYNEQFF.

The V gene is TRBV5-6, the J gene TRBJ1-2; TRBD1 might be the D (5 bases). Looked up from germline, CDR1 is SGHDT and CDR2 is YYEEEE. V lost 6 bases and J 4 bases, leaving 16 bases between the germline ends. There are 14 residues in the CDR3. CDR3 residues: CASKRDLAGYGYTF. CDR3 DNA: TGTGCCAGCAAAAGGGACCTGGCTGGCTATGGCTACACCTTC.

The chain is built from TRBV18 and TRBJ2-1; 8 nucleotides align to TRBD2. This CDR3 has 16 residues. Germline CDR1 and CDR2: KGHSH and LQKENI. V trimming: 5 bases; J trimming: 0 bases; junction bases outside the gene matches: 6. Here the CDR3 DNA reads TGTGCCAGCTCAGGATCGGGGGGGAGCTCCTACAATGAGCAGTTCTTC. Translated: CASSGSGGSSYNEQFF. Variable domain in full (rest from reference TRBV18 and TRBJ2-1): NAGVMQNPRHLVRRRGQEARLRCSPMKGHSHVYWYRQLPEEGLKFMVYLQKENIIDESGMPKERFSAEFPKEGPSILRIQQVVRGDSAAYFCASSGSGGSSYNEQFFGPGTRLTVL.

The V call is TRBV2, the J call TRBJ1-5, with D perhaps TRBD1 (6 bases). The germline CDR1 and CDR2 sequences are SNHLY and FYNNEI. Trimming removed 6 bases at V and 5 bases at J, with 17 bases between. CDR3 length: 15 amino acids. CDR3 protein: CASSRDTLGDQPQHF. CDR3 nucleotides: TGTGCCAGCAGCAGGGACACCCTGGGGGATCAGCCCCAGCATTTT.

The genes are TRBV4-3 and TRBJ1-3, with D perhaps TRBD1 (6 bases). Trimming took off 4 bases at V and 1 base at J, with 11 bases between the two ends. This CDR3 is 15 amino acids long. Germline V lookup: CDR1 LGHNA, CDR2 YSLEER. This CDR3 is CASSLSTGSGNTIYF. CDR3 nucleotide sequence: TGCGCCAGCAGCCTCTCTACAGGGTCTGGAAACACCATATATTTT.

Notes on this clone: One end of the junction varies from germline; a read error may be responsible. V gene TRBV4-1 combines with J gene TRBJ2-7; 14 bases fit TRBD2. Germline CDR1 is MGHRA and CDR2 is YSYEKL. This CDR3 has 17 residues. This CDR3 reads CASGQGLAGVIVYEQYF. The CDR3 nucleotides are TGCGCCAGCGGCCAGGGACTAGCGGGAGTAATCGTGTACGAGCAGTACTTC.

The V call is TRBV2, the J call TRBJ1-5, with TRBD1 matching over 9 bases. The CDR3 runs to 15 residues. V was clipped by 7 bases and J by 7 bases; unmatched bases: 11. Germline CDR1 and CDR2: SNHLY and FYNNEI. The CDR3 protein is CASNVEQGAGQPQHF. The CDR3 DNA follows: TGTGCCAGCAATGTTGAACAGGGGGCTGGGCAGCCCCAGCATTTT.

The genes are TRBV28 and TRBJ2-3; D remains ambiguous. Germline CDR1 and CDR2: MDHEN and SYDVKM. The V end was cut by 4 bases, the J end by 1 base, with 9 bases between. The CDR3 contains 14 residues. CDR3 nucleotide sequence: TGTGCCAGCAGTTCCTCCCGGGGCACAGATACGCAGTATTTT. Its translation: CASSSSRGTDTQYF.

The chain joins TRBV7-2 to TRBJ2-3, with a tentative D call TRBD1 (6 bases). CDR1 SGHTA and CDR2 FQGNSA come from the germline V gene. V gave up 2 bases and J gave up 5 bases, with 17 bases separating them. The CDR3 has 16 amino acids. CDR3 in amino acids: CASSLFGGANQDTQYF. Written as DNA, the CDR3 is TGTGCCAGCAGCTTATTTGGGGGCGCAAATCAAGATACGCAGTATTTT.

The chain links TRBV18 to TRBJ2-3, with 7 bases matching TRBD2. The CDR3 consists of 15 residues. Trimming took 2 bases from V and 4 from J; bases not matched to a gene: 6. Per the germline V gene, CDR1 is KGHSH and CDR2 is LQKENI. CDR3 bases: TGTGCCAGCTCACCATGGACTAGTGCCTCAGATACGCAGTATTTT. Protein product: CASSPWTSASDTQYF.

The V and J genes are TRBV7-6 and TRBJ2-1, with D perhaps TRBD2 (5 bases). This CDR3 contains 12 residues. Between the trimmed V and J ends, which lost 5 bases and 12 bases, there was a span of 14 bases. The V gene's germline CDR1 is SGHVS and CDR2 FNYEAQ. The CDR3 loop is CASSLNSVRQFF. As DNA, the CDR3 is TGTGCCAGCAGCCTTAATAGCGTAAGGCAGTTCTTC.

This clone occurred many times. V and J are TRBV25-1 and TRBJ1-2; D call uncertain. CDR3 length: 13 amino acids. The germline V gene encodes CDR1 MGHDK and CDR2 SYGVNS. Trimming took 4 bases from V and 7 from J, leaving 13 bases between them. CDR3 in amino acids: CASSGVGQSGYTF. In DNA form, the CDR3 reads TGTGCCAGCAGTGGGGTAGGGCAAAGTGGCTACACCTTC.